Sequencing of this T cell receptor (beta chain) was carried out in a study of early T cells in non-severe SARS-CoV-2 infection. This CDR3 region has 15 residues. Per the germline V gene, CDR1 is MDHEN and CDR2 is SYDVKM. Between the trimmed V and J ends, which lost 5 bases and 0 bases, there was a span of 13 bases. TCRdb called the 5' RACE reads again in MiXCR, with one record for every CDR3 protein. This table has 25,000 to 30,000 distinct CDR3 sequences, roughly 4% appearing once. There are many counts of this clonotype. Sequenced input: whole blood. This TCR was sampled from an adult who was a healthcare worker with PCR-confirmed SARS-CoV-2 infection or an uninfected control (not recorded which). The chain combines TRBV28 with TRBJ1-1, with D possibly being TRBD1 (5 bases). CDR3 sequence: CASSNAGGMNTEAFF. DNA of the CDR3: TGTGCCAGCAGTAACGCTGGGGGGATGAACACTGAAGCTTTCTTT.